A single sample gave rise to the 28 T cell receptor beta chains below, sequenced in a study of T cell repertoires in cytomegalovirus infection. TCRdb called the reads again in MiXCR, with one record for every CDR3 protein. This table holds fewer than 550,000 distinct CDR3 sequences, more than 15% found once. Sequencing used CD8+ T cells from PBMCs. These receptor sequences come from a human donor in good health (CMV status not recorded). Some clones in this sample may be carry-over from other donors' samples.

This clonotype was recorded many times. The CDR3 region has the DNA TGTGCCAGCAGTAACCTTCCCGGGACTAGCGGGAAGATAACAAACACCGGGGAGCTGTTTTTT. This translates into CASSNLPGTSGKITNTGELFF. V usage is TRBV28 and J usage is TRBJ2-2; 13 bases are a match to TRBD2. V lost 5 bases to trimming and J lost 2 bases; unmatched junction nucleotides: 17. The CDR3 runs 21 residues. Germline CDR1 MDHEN, CDR2 SYDVKM.

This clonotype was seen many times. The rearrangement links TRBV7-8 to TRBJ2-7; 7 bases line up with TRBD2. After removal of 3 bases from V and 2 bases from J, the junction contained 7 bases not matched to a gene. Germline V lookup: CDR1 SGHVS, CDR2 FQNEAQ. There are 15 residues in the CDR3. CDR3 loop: CASSLGGRSAYEQYF. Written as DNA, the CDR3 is TGTGCCAGCAGCTTGGGAGGGAGGTCGGCCTACGAGCAGTACTTC.

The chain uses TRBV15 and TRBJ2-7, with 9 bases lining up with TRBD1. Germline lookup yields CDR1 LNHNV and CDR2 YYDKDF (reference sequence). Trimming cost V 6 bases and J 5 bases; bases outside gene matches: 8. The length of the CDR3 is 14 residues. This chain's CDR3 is CATRGGQGYHEQYF. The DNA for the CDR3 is TGTGCCACCAGGGGAGGACAGGGGTATCACGAGCAGTACTTC. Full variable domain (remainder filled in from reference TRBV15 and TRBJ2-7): DAMVIQNPRYQVTQFGKPVTLSCSQTLNHNVMYWYQQKSSQAPKLLFHYYDKDFNNEADTPDNFQSRRPNTSFCFLDIRSPGLGDTAMYLCATRGGQGYHEQYFGPGTRLTVT.

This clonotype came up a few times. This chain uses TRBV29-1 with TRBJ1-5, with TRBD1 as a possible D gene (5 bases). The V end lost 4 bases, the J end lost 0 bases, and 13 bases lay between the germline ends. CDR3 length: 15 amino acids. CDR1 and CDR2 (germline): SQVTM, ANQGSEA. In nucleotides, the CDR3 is TGCAGCGTTGCTGACAGTTATGATAGCAATCAGCCCCAGCATTTT. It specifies CSVADSYDSNQPQHF.

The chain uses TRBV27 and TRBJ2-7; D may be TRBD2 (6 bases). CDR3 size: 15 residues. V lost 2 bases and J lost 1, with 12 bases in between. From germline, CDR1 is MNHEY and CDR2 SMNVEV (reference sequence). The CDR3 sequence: CASSLRASVSYEQYF. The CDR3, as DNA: TGTGCCAGCAGTTTAAGGGCTAGCGTATCCTACGAGCAGTACTTC.

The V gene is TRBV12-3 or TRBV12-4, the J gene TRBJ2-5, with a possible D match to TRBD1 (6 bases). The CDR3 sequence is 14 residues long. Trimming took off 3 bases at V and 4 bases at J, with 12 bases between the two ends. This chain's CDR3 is CASSFRTVRETQYF. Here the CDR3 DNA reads TGTGCCAGCAGTTTTAGGACAGTCCGAGAGACCCAGTACTTC.

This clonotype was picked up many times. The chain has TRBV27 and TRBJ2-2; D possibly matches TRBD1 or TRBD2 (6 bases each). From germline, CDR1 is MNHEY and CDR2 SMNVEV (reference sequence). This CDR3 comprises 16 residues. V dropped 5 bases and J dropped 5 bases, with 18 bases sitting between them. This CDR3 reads CASSPRGGRVTGELFF. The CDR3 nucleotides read TGTGCCAGCAGTCCCCGAGGGGGGCGGGTTACCGGGGAGCTGTTTTTT.

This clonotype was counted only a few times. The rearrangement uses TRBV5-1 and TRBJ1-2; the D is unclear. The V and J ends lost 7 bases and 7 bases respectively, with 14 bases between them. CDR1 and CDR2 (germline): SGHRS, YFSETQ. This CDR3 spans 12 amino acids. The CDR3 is CASQESSSGYTF. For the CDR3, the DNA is TGCGCCAGCCAAGAGAGTAGCTCTGGCTACACCTTC.

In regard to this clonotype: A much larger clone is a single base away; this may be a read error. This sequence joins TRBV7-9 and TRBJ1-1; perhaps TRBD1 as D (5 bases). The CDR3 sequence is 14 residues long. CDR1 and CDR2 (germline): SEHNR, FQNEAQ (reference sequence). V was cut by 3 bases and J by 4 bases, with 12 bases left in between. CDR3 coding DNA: TGTGCCAGCAGCTTTGTCGGACACGGCACTGAAGCTTTCTTT. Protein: CASSFVGHGTEAFF.

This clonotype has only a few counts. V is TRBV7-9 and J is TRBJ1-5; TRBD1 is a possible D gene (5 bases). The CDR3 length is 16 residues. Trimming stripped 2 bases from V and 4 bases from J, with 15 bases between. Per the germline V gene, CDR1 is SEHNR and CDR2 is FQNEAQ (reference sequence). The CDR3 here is CASSLSLTGPNQPQHF. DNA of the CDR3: TGTGCCAGCAGCTTAAGCCTCACGGGGCCTAATCAGCCCCAGCATTTT.

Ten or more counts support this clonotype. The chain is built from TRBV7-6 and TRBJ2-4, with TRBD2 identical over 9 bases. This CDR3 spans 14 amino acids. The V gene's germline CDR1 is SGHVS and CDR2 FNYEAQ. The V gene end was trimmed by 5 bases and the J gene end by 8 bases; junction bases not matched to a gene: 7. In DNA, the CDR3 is TGTGCCAGCAGCCATAGCGGGGGCGGAGACATTCAGTACTTC. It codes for CASSHSGGGDIQYF.

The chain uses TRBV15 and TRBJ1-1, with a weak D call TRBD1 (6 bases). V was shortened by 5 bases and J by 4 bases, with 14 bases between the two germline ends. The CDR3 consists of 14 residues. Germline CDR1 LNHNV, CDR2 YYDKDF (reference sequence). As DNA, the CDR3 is TGTGCCACCAGCCGAGGGGGGGAGAGCACTGAAGCTTTCTTT. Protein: CATSRGGESTEAFF.

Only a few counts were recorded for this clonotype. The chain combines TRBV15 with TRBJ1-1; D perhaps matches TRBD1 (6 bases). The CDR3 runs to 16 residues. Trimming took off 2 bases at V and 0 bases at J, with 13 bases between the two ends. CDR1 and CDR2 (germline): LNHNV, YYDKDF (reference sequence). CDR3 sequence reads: CATSRYREGVNTEAFF. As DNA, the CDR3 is TGTGCCACCAGCAGATACAGGGAGGGAGTGAACACTGAAGCTTTCTTT.

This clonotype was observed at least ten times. CDR3 sequence reads: CASSLDRHNEQFF. The CDR3 DNA sequence: TGTGCCAGCAGCTTGGACAGACACAATGAGCAGTTCTTC. The genes are TRBV7-3 and TRBJ2-1; tentatively, D is TRBD1 (6 bases). CDR1 SGHTA and CDR2 FQGTGA come from the germline V gene. The CDR3 is made up of 13 amino acids. V lost 3 bases and J lost 5, with 8 bases in between.

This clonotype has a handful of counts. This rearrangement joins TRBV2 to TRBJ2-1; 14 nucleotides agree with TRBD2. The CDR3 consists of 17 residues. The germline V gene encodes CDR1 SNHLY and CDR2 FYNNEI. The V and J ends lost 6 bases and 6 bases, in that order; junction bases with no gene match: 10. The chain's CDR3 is CASRRRTSGGLSNEQFF. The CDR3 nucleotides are TGTGCCAGCAGAAGACGGACTAGCGGGGGGCTCTCCAATGAGCAGTTCTTC.

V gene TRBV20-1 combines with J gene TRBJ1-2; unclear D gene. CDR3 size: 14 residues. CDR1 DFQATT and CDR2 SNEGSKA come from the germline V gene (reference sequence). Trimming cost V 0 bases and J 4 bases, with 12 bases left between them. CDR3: CSARDNAVSYGYTF. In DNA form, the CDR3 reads TGCAGTGCTAGAGATAACGCCGTTTCCTATGGCTACACCTTC.

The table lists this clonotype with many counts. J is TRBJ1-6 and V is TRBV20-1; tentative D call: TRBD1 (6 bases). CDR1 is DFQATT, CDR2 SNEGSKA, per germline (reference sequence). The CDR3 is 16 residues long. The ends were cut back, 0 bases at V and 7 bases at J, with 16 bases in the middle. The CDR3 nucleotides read TGCAGTGCTAGAGATAAAGAGAAGGGGGGGAATTCACCCCTCCACTTT. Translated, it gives CSARDKEKGGNSPLHF.

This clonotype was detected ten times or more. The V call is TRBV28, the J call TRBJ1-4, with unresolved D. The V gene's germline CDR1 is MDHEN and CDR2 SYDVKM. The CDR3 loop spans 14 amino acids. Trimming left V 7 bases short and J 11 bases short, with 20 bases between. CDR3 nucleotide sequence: TGTGCCAGCACGGGTAGCGAGAGTAATGGGAAACTGTTTTTT. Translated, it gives CASTGSESNGKLFF. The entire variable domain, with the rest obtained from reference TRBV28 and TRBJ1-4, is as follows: DVKVTQSSRYLVKRTGEKVFLECVQDMDHENMFWYRQDPGLGLRLIYFSYDVKMKEKGDIPEGYSVSREKKERFSLILESASTNQTSMYLCASTGSESNGKLFFGSGTQLSVL.

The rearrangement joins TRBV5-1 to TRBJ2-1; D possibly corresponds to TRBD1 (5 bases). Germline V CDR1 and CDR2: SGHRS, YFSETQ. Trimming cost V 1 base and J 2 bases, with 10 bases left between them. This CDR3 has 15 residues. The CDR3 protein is CASSLRRGAYNEQFF. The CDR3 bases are TGCGCCAGCAGCTTGAGAAGGGGCGCCTACAATGAGCAGTTCTTC.

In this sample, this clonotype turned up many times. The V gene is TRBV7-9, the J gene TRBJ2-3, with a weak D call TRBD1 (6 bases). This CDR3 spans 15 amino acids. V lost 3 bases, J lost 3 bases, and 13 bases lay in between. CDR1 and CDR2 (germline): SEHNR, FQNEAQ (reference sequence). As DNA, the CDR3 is TGTGCCAGCAGCTTCCGTGACAGGTTGACAGATACGCAGTATTTT. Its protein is CASSFRDRLTDTQYF. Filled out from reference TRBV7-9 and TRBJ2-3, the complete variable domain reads DTGVSQNPRHKITKRGQNVTFRCDPISEHNRLYWYRQTLGQGPEFLTYFQNEAQLEKSRLLSDRFSAERPKGSFSTLEIQRTEQGDSAMYLCASSFRDRLTDTQYFGPGTRLTVL.

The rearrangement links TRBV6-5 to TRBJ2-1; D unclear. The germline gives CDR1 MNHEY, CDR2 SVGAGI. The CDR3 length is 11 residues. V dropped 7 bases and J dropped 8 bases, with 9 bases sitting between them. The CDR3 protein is CASIRDHEQFF. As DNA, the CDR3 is TGTGCCAGCATAAGGGATCATGAGCAGTTCTTC.

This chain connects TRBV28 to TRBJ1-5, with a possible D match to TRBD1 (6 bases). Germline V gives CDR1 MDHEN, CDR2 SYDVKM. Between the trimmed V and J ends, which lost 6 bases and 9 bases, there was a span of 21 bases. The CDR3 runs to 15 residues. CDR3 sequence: CASRPNPTGSRPQHF. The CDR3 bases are TGTGCCAGCAGACCTAACCCGACAGGTTCACGGCCCCAGCATTTT. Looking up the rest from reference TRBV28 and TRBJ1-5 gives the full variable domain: DVKVTQSSRYLVKRTGEKVFLECVQDMDHENMFWYRQDPGLGLRLIYFSYDVKMKEKGDIPEGYSVSREKKERFSLILESASTNQTSMYLCASRPNPTGSRPQHFGDGTRLSIL.

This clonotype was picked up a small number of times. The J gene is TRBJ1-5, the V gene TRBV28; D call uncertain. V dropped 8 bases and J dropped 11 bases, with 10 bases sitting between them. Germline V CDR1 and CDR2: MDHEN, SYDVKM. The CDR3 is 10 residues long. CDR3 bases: TGTGCCAGCGGCCCAAGGGCCCAGCATTTT. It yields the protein CASGPRAQHF.

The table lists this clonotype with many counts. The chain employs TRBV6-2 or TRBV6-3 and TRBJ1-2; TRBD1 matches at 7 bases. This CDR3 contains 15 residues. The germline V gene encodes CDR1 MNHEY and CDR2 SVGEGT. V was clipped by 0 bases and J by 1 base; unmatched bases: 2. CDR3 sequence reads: CASSYSRDSNYGYTF. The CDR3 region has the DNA TGTGCCAGCAGTTACTCGAGGGACAGTAACTATGGCTACACCTTC.

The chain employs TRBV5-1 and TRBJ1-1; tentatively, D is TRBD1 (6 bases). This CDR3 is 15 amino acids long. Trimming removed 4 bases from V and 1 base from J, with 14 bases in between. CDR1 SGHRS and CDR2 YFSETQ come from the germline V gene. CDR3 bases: TGCGCCAGCAGCCCGGAGACAGGTCAGAACACTGAAGCTTTCTTT. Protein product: CASSPETGQNTEAFF. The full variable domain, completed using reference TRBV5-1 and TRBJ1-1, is KAGVTQTPRYLIKTRGQQVTLSCSPISGHRSVSWYQQTPGQGLQFLFEYFSETQRNKGNFPGRFSGRQFSNSRSEMNVSTLELGDSALYLCASSPETGQNTEAFFGQGTRLTVV.

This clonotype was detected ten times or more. The CDR3 protein is CASSFYRGRGRTDTQYF. CDR3 DNA sequence: TGTGCCAGCAGCTTTTACAGGGGGCGAGGGCGCACAGATACGCAGTATTTT. The chain has TRBV7-9 and TRBJ2-3; TRBD1 aligns across 9 bases. J lost 1 base, V lost 3 bases, and 8 bases had no gene match. From germline, CDR1 is SEHNR and CDR2 FQNEAQ (reference sequence). This CDR3 region has 17 residues.

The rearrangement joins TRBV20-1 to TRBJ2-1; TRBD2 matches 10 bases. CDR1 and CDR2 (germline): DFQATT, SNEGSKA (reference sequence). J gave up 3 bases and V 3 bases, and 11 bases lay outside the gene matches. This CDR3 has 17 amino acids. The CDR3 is CSASHRYLAGDYNEQFF. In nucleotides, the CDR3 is TGCAGTGCTAGCCACCGTTATCTAGCGGGAGACTACAATGAGCAGTTCTTC.

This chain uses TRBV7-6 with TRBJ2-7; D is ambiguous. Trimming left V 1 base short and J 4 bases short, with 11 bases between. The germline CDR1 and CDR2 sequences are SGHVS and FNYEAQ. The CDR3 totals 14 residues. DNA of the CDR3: TGTGCCAGCAGCTTAGTCGGCGGAGCTTACGAGCAGTACTTC. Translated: CASSLVGGAYEQYF.